This T cell receptor (beta chain) was identified during a study of cytomegalovirus exposure and HLA in healthy donors (dated by TCRdb to 2016 to 2017). For context, the study as a whole: An earlier analysis of a few hundred of the donors reported approximately 280 Gb of sequence data and 117 million unique TCR beta sequences obtained from around 180 million T cells. An early release that covered about 600 HLA-typed donors contained about 300 gigabases of sequencing data and 85 million to 100 million unique TCR sequences. The genetic ancestry cluster associated with self-reported Caucasian donors included about four fifths of the approximately 430 genotyped donors. The study aimed to test whether cataloging public T cell receptors could reveal signatures of past pathogen exposure. Using immunosequencing, the study profiled T cell repertoires from 666 subjects and related those repertoires to cytomegalovirus serostatus. A separate validation cohort of 100 to 150 different subjects was used in addition to the roughly 620-subject first cohort. The study combined high-throughput TCR immunosequencing, statistical association of individual TCRs with disease status, and machine learning to predict cytomegalovirus infection status. A later analysis re-examined previously published TCR beta repertoires from around 670 donors and added high-resolution HLA genotyping to investigate patterns of TCR occurrence. Rather than using new phenotypic data, the later analysis identified candidate immune exposures from TCR beta sequences and from how often those sequences occurred across donors. In an earlier analysis of 500 to 650 of the donors, high-throughput TCR beta sequencing was used to judge whether each TCR beta V gene segment behaved as functional or pseudogenic. Donor age, sex, ethnicity and CMV serostatus were collected together with the repertoire data. A later genetic analysis took genome-wide SNP genotypes for about 55% of the roughly 700 donors and used that subset as a discovery cohort. Every discovery cohort repertoire had been produced on one sequencing platform. HLA typing included class I and class II loci at four-digit resolution. Typing coverage differed by locus: A, B, C, DRB1 and DQB1 were typed in about 629-630 donors, DQA1 in 522, DPA1 in roughly 590, and DPB1 in about 450. A handful of DR-DQ haplotypes were handled as single units for association and clustering because linkage in the cohort was strong. Among approximately 370 genotyped donors of the cohort, an average of roughly 230,000 unique TCR beta nucleotide sequences was sequenced per donor, of which 15% to 20% were non-productive.

To note about this clone: This clone's antigen is unknown. Base qualities are not at hand, and no much larger clone is one base apart.

The cohort comprised fewer than 750 healthy bone marrow donors. All cohort members were sampled while nominally healthy, although unrecorded immune exposures were likely present. The donor was CMV seronegative and was included in the group of around 320 seronegative cohort members. Each donor provided a peripheral blood sample, and peripheral blood mononuclear cells were used for TCR beta sequencing. The Qiagen DNeasy Blood Extraction Kit was used to extract genomic DNA from the blood cell samples. The CDR3 has 18 amino acids, counting the end cysteine and phenylalanine. Just the 54-base CDR3 DNA is kept, in frame starting at base 1. Library method: the immunoSEQ multiplex PCR assay. For the multiplex PCR, a mixture combining 60 forward primers for TCR Vbeta segments and 13 reverse primers for TCR Jbeta segments was used. The CDR3 region of rearranged TCR beta genes was amplified from genomic DNA by a multiplex PCR assay. The amplified TCR beta libraries were sequenced on the Illumina HiSeq System as 87-base-pair reads. The source study handled its data this way. A later analysis tallied around 87 million unique TCR beta chains across the 610 or so repertoires, and roughly 11 million of those chains were shared by two or more donors. Raw reads were error-corrected and collapsed into unique sequences with a nearest-neighbor algorithm that merged closely related sequences to remove PCR and sequencing errors. To assign V, D and J gene segments, CDR3 sequences were aligned to IMGT reference sequences. Each retained sequence needed at least a six-nucleotide match to both a V gene segment and a J gene segment. Rearrangements were called productive when the CDR3 lacked stop codons and stayed in frame with V and J; all others were non-productive. Following IMGT convention, CDR3 was defined as the stretch from the second conserved V-encoded cysteine up to the conserved J-encoded phenylalanine. Sequences without an unambiguous match to a single V gene segment were excluded from the earlier analysis of 450 to 750 of the donors. In an earlier analysis of 500 to 750 of the donors, V segments were called functional above 56.7% productive rearrangements and were called segregating when the between-donor standard deviation exceeded 5%. To diagnose cytomegalovirus status from the catalog of TCR beta chain sequences, a statistical classification framework was built. In a later analysis, TCR nucleotide sequences were compared against IMGT/GENE-DB human TR gene sequences so that V and J genes could be assigned. A later analysis assigned CDR3 sequences and most-parsimonious VDJ recombination scenarios with the TCRdist pipeline. In a later analysis, each TCR beta chain was defined by its CDR3 amino acid sequence together with its V-gene family, and reads without a unique V-gene family were excluded. As a way to deal with suspected cross-contamination and a sequencing artifact, a later analysis dropped under 600 nucleotide sequences that were highly shared and had low generation probability. For each public chain, a later analysis derived a clonal expansion index from normalized ranks of inferred template counts within each repertoire. In a later analysis, generation probabilities were computed using a VDJ recombination model fitted to out-of-frame rearrangements, and the results were checked against IGoR. A later analysis scored TCR-TCR, TCR-HLA and TCR-CMV co-occurrence with hypergeometric tests, applying a repertoire-size bias correction to TCR pairs. In a later analysis, false discovery rates were estimated by permuting HLA or CMV assignments 20 times. In a later analysis, co-occurring TCRs were grouped using DBSCAN, with TCRdist sequence similarity added in when clustering inside HLA-allele-positive subsets. For co-occurrence clustering, repertoires with fewer than 30,000 or more than 120,000 public chains were excluded, along with about five repertoires with anomalous nucleotide sharing. TCRdb obtained this table from immuneACCESS and retained in-frame rearrangements with V and J assigned. These tables miss some clones; where compared with another copy, unresolved V genes account for less than half of the shortfall, and the remainder is unexplained. D and trimming were read from the DNA, whereas the V and J calls and clone size are those reported in that table. Present in this sample are some 150,000 clones, approximately 80% of which were seen just once. The ten most abundant clones make up roughly 1.9% of the sample.

Overall study outcomes, separate from this receptor: The sequencing pipeline was judged likely to have produced a cluster of highly shared sequence variants as a technical artifact. Most TCR sequences were observed very rarely across donors, whereas some public TCRs were present in many individuals. According to a later analysis, parvovirus B19, influenza, CMV and Epstein-Barr virus appeared linked to several top co-occurrence clusters. In this cohort, only TCR beta chains were sequenced, and detectable features were limited by the absence of alpha or paired-chain data. In an earlier analysis of more than 450 of the donors, most TCR beta V segments were observed in productive rearrangements about 90% or about 30% of the time, broadly matching IMGT annotations. Correlated functional status among segregating V segments might reflect linkage disequilibrium, but an unknown experimental factor could not be ruled out. Specific HLA alleles were associated with 16,951 TCR beta sequences at a false discovery rate of 0.05 in a later analysis. A further reported finding was that TCR beta sequences accurately predicted the HLA-A and HLA-B alleles for most subjects in the first cohort. Because counts were too low, seventeen rarely observed V segments, including chromosome 9 orphons, were excluded from the earlier analysis of several hundred of the donors. Cytomegalovirus status was reported to be diagnosed by the classifier with high specificity and sensitivity in both the original and validation cohorts. The only immune exposure information available for the cohort was CMV serostatus. Some IMGT-functional V segments, including TRBV6-2 and TRBV6-3, could not be distinguished by the 87-base-pair reads and were therefore excluded. A later analysis found that HLA-associated TCR beta chains were more clonally expanded and had lower generation probabilities than equally common non-associated chains. A later analysis found that most CMV-associated TCR beta chains appeared HLA-restricted, with HLA associations seemingly driven largely by CMV exposure. In a later genetic analysis, fewer N-insertions in productive TCRs were reported among donors in an Asian-associated ancestry cluster than the roughly 670-donor mean. Because HLA typing was unavailable for some donors at each locus, only the typed subset was used in association tests. Assigning TCR associations to individual alleles was difficult when HLA alleles, especially DR and DQ, strongly co-occurred. In a later genetic analysis, a missense DCLRE1C variant was associated with V-gene and J-gene trimming of TCR beta chains, and the association was replicated in an independent cohort. A total of about 180 TCR beta chains were listed by the study as associated with cytomegalovirus. According to a later analysis, TCR association rates differed among HLA loci, with DRB1 alleles showing the most associated TCRs and HLA-C alleles showing the fewest. The presence/absence analyses assumed that sequencing depth was roughly uniform across donors, and that assumption may not be true. In vitro tests confirmed that a few of the cytomegalovirus-associated TCR beta chains recognize cytomegalovirus antigens. The authors suggested that the approach could potentially be generalized to other disease states and immunological phenotypes.

The sample was PBMCs. The sequence was collected from a woman in her thirties or forties in good health and CMV-seronegative. In this chain, TRBV21-1 is recombined with TRBJ2-1; no check of the table's D call, TRBD2, against the DNA was made. TRBV21-1 is a pseudogene. The CDR3 protein is CASSKVNTSGVTYNEQFF. The sequenced DNA is TGTGCCAGCAGCAAAGTAAACACTAGCGGGGTAACCTACAATGAGCAGTTCTTC.